The next 17 T cell receptor beta chains were all read from a single sample in a study of regulatory T cells in long-lasting Graves disease. Time point: newly diagnosed GD, antithyroid drugs for less than 3 months. Scientists built the TCR library using RNA that was extracted from PBMCs. HTBI primers from iRepertoire and Arm-PCR of CDR3 regions yielded the TCR beta libraries. TCRdb called the multiplex PCR reads again in MiXCR, with one record for every CDR3 protein. Among about 470,000 distinct CDR3 sequences listed, more than 13% were seen once. The data were also submitted as part of a second study, on T cells in Graves' hyperthyroidism and ophthalmopathy.

The sequenced sample was peripheral blood mononuclear cells (PBMCs), obtained at new diagnosis, from a patient treated with antithyroid drugs. The receptors originated from a young woman with Graves disease.

Ten or more counts support this clonotype. This rearrangement joins TRBV28 to TRBJ2-7, with 7 bases lining up with TRBD1. The CDR3 loop spans 17 amino acids. Germline CDR1 and CDR2: MDHEN and SYDVKM. With 7 bases clipped from V and 3 bases from J, the junction kept 18 bases outside the gene matches. CDR3 DNA: TGTGCCAGCACCCACCCGACAGGGACGGCCTTTCTCTACGAGCAGTACTTC. It encodes CASTHPTGTAFLYEQYF. The whole variable domain, remainder taken from reference TRBV28 and TRBJ2-7, is DVKVTQSSRYLVKRTGEKVFLECVQDMDHENMFWYRQDPGLGLRLIYFSYDVKMKEKGDIPEGYSVSREKKERFSLILESASTNQTSMYLCASTHPTGTAFLYEQYFGPGTRLTVT.

This clonotype has a count of ten or more. The chain uses TRBV7-8 and TRBJ2-1, with a possible D match to TRBD1 (6 bases). The CDR3 contains 15 residues. CDR1 SGHVS and CDR2 FQNEAQ come from the germline V gene. Trimming shortened V by 1 base and J by 3 bases, and 10 bases separated the two germline ends. The CDR3 reads CASSLGRGFYNEQFF. The CDR3 nucleotides read TGTGCCAGCAGCTTAGGCAGGGGCTTCTACAATGAGCAGTTCTTC.

The chain is built from TRBV15 and TRBJ2-1; D unresolved. In germline, CDR1 is LNHNV, CDR2 YYDKDF (reference sequence). V was clipped by 5 bases and J by 2 bases, with 22 bases between them. The length of the CDR3 is 18 residues. CDR3 DNA: TGTGCCACCAGCCCTCCGTTGGGTCTACCGGTCACCTACAATGAGCAGTTCTTC. This sequence encodes CATSPPLGLPVTYNEQFF. Combining the CDR3 with reference TRBV15 and TRBJ2-1 gives the whole variable domain DAMVIQNPRYQVTQFGKPVTLSCSQTLNHNVMYWYQQKSSQAPKLLFHYYDKDFNNEADTPDNFQSRRPNTSFCFLDIRSPGLGDTAMYLCATSPPLGLPVTYNEQFFGPGTRLTVL.

V gene TRBV20-1 combines with J gene TRBJ2-1; no reliable D call. Germline CDR1 and CDR2: DFQATT and SNEGSKA (reference sequence). This CDR3 has 15 residues. V shed 4 bases and J shed 0 bases, with 13 bases lying between them. This chain's CDR3 is CSANPHWSSYNEQFF. The CDR3, as DNA: TGCAGTGCTAACCCCCACTGGAGCTCCTACAATGAGCAGTTCTTC.

The V gene is TRBV7-9, the J gene TRBJ1-6; D is possibly TRBD1 (6 bases). This CDR3 has 14 amino acids. Germline CDR1 and CDR2: SEHNR and FQNEAQ (reference sequence). V lost 6 bases and J 8 bases, leaving 14 bases between the germline ends. The CDR3, as DNA: TGTGCCAGCAGTCAACCCGAGGGGGATTCACCCCTCCACTTT. The encoded protein is CASSQPEGDSPLHF. Drawing the rest from reference TRBV7-9 and TRBJ1-6, the complete variable domain is DTGVSQNPRHKITKRGQNVTFRCDPISEHNRLYWYRQTLGQGPEFLTYFQNEAQLEKSRLLSDRFSAERPKGSFSTLEIQRTEQGDSAMYLCASSQPEGDSPLHFGNGTRLTVT.

The V call is TRBV24-1, the J call TRBJ2-3; D unclear. CDR1 and CDR2 (germline): KGHDR, SFDVKD. V was pared by 6 bases and J by 2 bases, with 11 bases between. The CDR3 length is 14 residues. For the CDR3, the DNA is TGTGCCACCAGTATTAGGGAATCCACAGATACGCAGTATTTT. Translating it yields CATSIRESTDTQYF.

This clonotype was counted ten times or more. The CDR3 sequence: CAISLAGGPMGEQYF. The DNA of the CDR3 is TGTGCCATCAGCCTAGCGGGAGGGCCTATGGGCGAGCAGTACTTC. V and J are TRBV10-3 and TRBJ2-7, with 12 nucleotides matching TRBD2. The germline V gene encodes CDR1 ENHRY and CDR2 SYGVKD. The length of the CDR3 is 15 residues. The trim removed 6 bases at V and 6 bases at J, leaving 9 bases unmatched.

J is TRBJ2-3 and V is TRBV6-2 or TRBV6-3; 13 bases are shared with TRBD2. CDR3 length equals 16 residues. The germline CDR1 and CDR2 sequences are MNHEY and SVGEGT. The V segment lost 6 bases and the J segment 6 bases; nucleotides outside the gene matches: 9. CDR3 DNA sequence: TGTGCCAGCAGGAAAACTAGCGGGAGGGCCCGGGATACGCAGTATTTT. Amino acid sequence: CASRKTSGRARDTQYF.

A few counts support this clonotype. This chain joins TRBV24-1 and TRBJ2-1; 8 bases fit TRBD2. V lost 4 bases, J lost 0 bases, and 4 bases stayed unmatched. The CDR3 contains 16 residues. Germline values: CDR1 KGHDR, CDR2 SFDVKD. CDR3 DNA: TGTGCCACCAGTGACAGCAGCGGGGGCTCCTACAATGAGCAGTTCTTC. Translated, it gives CATSDSSGGSYNEQFF.

The chain combines TRBV6-2 or TRBV6-3 with TRBJ1-1; 10 bases align to TRBD1. The CDR3 runs to 15 residues. The germline gives CDR1 MNHEY, CDR2 SVGEGT. The V gene end was trimmed by 2 bases and the J gene end by 7 bases; junction bases not matched to a gene: 7. CDR3 amino acids: CASSYTDRGAGEAFF. CDR3 nucleotide sequence: TGTGCCAGCAGTTACACGGACAGGGGGGCCGGTGAAGCTTTCTTT.

This clonotype was counted a few times. This rearrangement joins TRBV20-1 to TRBJ2-1; no clear D. Looked up from germline, CDR1 is DFQATT and CDR2 is SNEGSKA (reference sequence). The ends were cut back, 1 base at V and 9 bases at J, with 13 bases in the middle. The CDR3 spans 13 residues. The CDR3 here is CSARGAGPGEQFF. DNA of the CDR3: TGCAGTGCTAGAGGGGCTGGGCCCGGTGAGCAGTTCTTC.

This chain uses TRBV2 with TRBJ1-1; no clear D gene. The germline CDR1 and CDR2 sequences are SNHLY and FYNNEI. The length of the CDR3 is 13 residues. V was pared by 5 bases and J by 5 bases, with 12 bases between. CDR3 amino acids: CASSRRWDTEAFF. The CDR3 nucleotides are TGTGCCAGCAGTAGAAGATGGGATACTGAAGCTTTCTTT.

As DNA, the CDR3 is TGTGCCAGCTCACCACCGGGATCGGGGGGAAATCAGCCCCAGCATTTT. Translating gives CASSPPGSGGNQPQHF. The rearrangement uses TRBV18 and TRBJ1-5; tentative D call: TRBD1 (5 bases). Germline V gives CDR1 KGHSH, CDR2 LQKENI. The CDR3 is made up of 16 amino acids. V was shortened by 0 bases and J by 4 bases, with 13 bases between the two germline ends.

This clonotype was seen many times. The rearrangement links TRBV4-1 to TRBJ1-2; 7 nucleotides align to TRBD1. V was pared by 3 bases and J by 6 bases, with 4 bases of the junction left unmatched. CDR3 length: 13 residues. Looked up from germline, CDR1 is MGHRA and CDR2 is YSYEKL. CDR3 coding DNA: TGCGCCAGCAGCCATATTACAGGGGATGGCTACACCTTC. Amino acid sequence: CASSHITGDGYTF.

This chain uses TRBV28 with TRBJ2-7; 10 nucleotides agree with TRBD1. V shed 4 bases, J shed 0 bases, and the junction held 6 bases outside the gene matches. Per germline, CDR1 MDHEN and CDR2 SYDVKM. CDR3 size: 16 residues. CDR3 loop: CASSSQGTGDSYEQYF. The CDR3 DNA reads as TGTGCCAGCAGTTCCCAGGGGACAGGGGACTCCTACGAGCAGTACTTC.

This clonotype was counted many times. V and J are TRBV2 and TRBJ2-1, with TRBD2 matching 11 bases. This CDR3 comprises 18 residues. Unmatched junction bases numbered 13, after V lost 4 bases and J lost 5 bases. CDR1 is SNHLY and CDR2 is FYNNEI in the germline V gene. The CDR3: CASSAGTSGHPRDNEQFF. CDR3 nucleotide sequence: TGTGCCAGCAGTGCCGGGACTAGCGGCCACCCGCGGGACAATGAGCAGTTCTTC.

This clonotype was seen ten or more times. This chain joins TRBV11-3 and TRBJ2-7; 8 bases fit TRBD2. Unmatched junction bases numbered 4, after V lost 1 base and J lost 2 bases. This CDR3 comprises 15 residues. CDR1 is SGHNT, CDR2 YENEEA, per germline. CDR3 in DNA: TGTGCCAGCAGCTTAGCAAGCGGGGGTGCCTACGAGCAGTACTTC. Amino acid sequence: CASSLASGGAYEQYF. Full variable domain (remainder filled in from reference TRBV11-3 and TRBJ2-7): EAGVVQSPRYKIIEKKQPVAFWCNPISGHNTLYWYLQNLGQGPELLIRYENEEAVDDSQLPKDRFSAERLKGVDSTLKIQPAELGDSAVYLCASSLASGGAYEQYFGPGTRLTVT.